A selection of T cell receptor beta chains follows, all from one sample in a study of OX40 agonist ivuxolimab in advanced cancers. Some clones are missing from TCRdb's copy, which holds only in-frame ones; the method was immunoSEQ multiplex PCR. The sample records around 37,000 clones, about four fifths being singletons. The material was CD4+ or CD8+ T cells sorted from blood, obtained in a trial of the OX40 agonist ivuxolimab. The receptors were sampled from an adult with an advanced solid tumor such as melanoma, head and neck, liver or kidney cancer. Both conserved end residues are part of each CDR3.

V	J	CDR3
TRBV6-5	TRBJ2-5	CASRGTGQETQYF
TRBV7-2	TRBJ1-5	CASSLAFKRGRGLPRGQPQHF
TRBV7-6	TRBJ2-1	CASSSTPLAGGYNEQFF
TRBV15	TRBJ1-2	CATSGLLGQGANYGYTF
TRBV18	TRBJ2-1	CASSPPGTSEYNEQFF
TRBV6-5	TRBJ2-1	CASRGRVGEQFF
TRBV5-5	TRBJ2-7	CASSFTNGDRRYEQYF
TRBV5-6	TRBJ2-7	CASSPGLVVEQYF
TRBV4-3	TRBJ2-2	CASSQEGSTGELFF
TRBV13	TRBJ1-1	CASRLGGRTEAFF
TRBV2	TRBJ1-1	CASRPTGGYTEAFF
TRBV9	TRBJ2-1	CASSVAQGRGDEQFF
TRBV7-2	TRBJ1-3	CASSLEWSSGNTIYF
TRBV6-4	TRBJ1-1	CASSVETGDPEAFF
TRBV14	TRBJ2-5	CASSPVLAGGETQYF
TRBV27	TRBJ1-1	CASSLWGSKFAFF
TRBV6-5	TRBJ1-1	CASSYGGTVNTEAFF
TRBV5-1	TRBJ1-5	CASSTGTGVQPQHF
TRBV11-3	TRBJ2-2	CASSLLLASADTGELFF
TRBV7-2	TRBJ2-3	CASSRRRGGPDTQYF
TRBV6-5	TRBJ1-1	CASSYATGANWAFF
TRBV11-2	TRBJ2-5	CASSSGTGFWETQYF
TRBV28	TRBJ2-1	CASTLTGLAGIREQFF
TRBV27	TRBJ2-7	CASSSSLEQYF
TRBV10-3	TRBJ2-5	CAISPRGQETQYF
TRBV9	TRBJ1-3	CASSGGGDGNTIYF
TRBV4-2	TRBJ1-4	CASSGGTNEKLFF
TRBV9	TRBJ1-2	CASSSRGAGYGYTF
TRBV7-9	TRBJ2-1	CASSLALARGVYNEQFF
TRBV19	TRBJ1-5	CASSPRVGTGNQPQHF
TRBV7-6	TRBJ2-7	CASSYGQSIAEQYF
TRBV28	TRBJ1-2	CASSLLGTNYGYTF
TRBV5-1	TRBJ1-4	CASSLLFGQGTNEKLFF
TRBV4-1	TRBJ1-5	CASSQVGQASNQPQHF
TRBV6-6	TRBJ1-5	CASSLQGQPQHF
TRBV27	TRBJ2-7	CASRTQGHEQYF
TRBV28	TRBJ1-5	CASSAPGFPNQPQHF
TRBV9	TRBJ1-1	CASSVGTEWRGTEAFF
TRBV9	TRBJ1-3	CASSAEQGLGGNTIYF
TRBV6-6	TRBJ1-5	CASSYQAGPNQPQHF
TRBV7-3	TRBJ2-7	CASSGGTGGDEQYF
TRBV9	TRBJ2-1	CASSVEWGREGYNEQFF
TRBV30	TRBJ2-3	CAWGQADTQYF
TRBV7-2	TRBJ2-1	CASSQSVSYNEQFF
TRBV28	TRBJ2-4	CASRATGTKNIQYF
TRBV2	TRBJ1-1	CASSATMNTEAFF
TRBV29-1	TRBJ2-5	CSVEVHLQETQYF
TRBV19	TRBJ1-5	CASRGGINQPQHF
TRBV11-3	TRBJ2-5	CASSLRERETQYF
TRBV2	TRBJ1-2	CASSPGGLGGYGYTF
TRBV28	TRBJ2-7	CASSFSLGLLDYEQYF
TRBV2	-	CASSDILAGAREQYF
TRBV18	TRBJ2-5	CASSRRTGQGGGETQYF